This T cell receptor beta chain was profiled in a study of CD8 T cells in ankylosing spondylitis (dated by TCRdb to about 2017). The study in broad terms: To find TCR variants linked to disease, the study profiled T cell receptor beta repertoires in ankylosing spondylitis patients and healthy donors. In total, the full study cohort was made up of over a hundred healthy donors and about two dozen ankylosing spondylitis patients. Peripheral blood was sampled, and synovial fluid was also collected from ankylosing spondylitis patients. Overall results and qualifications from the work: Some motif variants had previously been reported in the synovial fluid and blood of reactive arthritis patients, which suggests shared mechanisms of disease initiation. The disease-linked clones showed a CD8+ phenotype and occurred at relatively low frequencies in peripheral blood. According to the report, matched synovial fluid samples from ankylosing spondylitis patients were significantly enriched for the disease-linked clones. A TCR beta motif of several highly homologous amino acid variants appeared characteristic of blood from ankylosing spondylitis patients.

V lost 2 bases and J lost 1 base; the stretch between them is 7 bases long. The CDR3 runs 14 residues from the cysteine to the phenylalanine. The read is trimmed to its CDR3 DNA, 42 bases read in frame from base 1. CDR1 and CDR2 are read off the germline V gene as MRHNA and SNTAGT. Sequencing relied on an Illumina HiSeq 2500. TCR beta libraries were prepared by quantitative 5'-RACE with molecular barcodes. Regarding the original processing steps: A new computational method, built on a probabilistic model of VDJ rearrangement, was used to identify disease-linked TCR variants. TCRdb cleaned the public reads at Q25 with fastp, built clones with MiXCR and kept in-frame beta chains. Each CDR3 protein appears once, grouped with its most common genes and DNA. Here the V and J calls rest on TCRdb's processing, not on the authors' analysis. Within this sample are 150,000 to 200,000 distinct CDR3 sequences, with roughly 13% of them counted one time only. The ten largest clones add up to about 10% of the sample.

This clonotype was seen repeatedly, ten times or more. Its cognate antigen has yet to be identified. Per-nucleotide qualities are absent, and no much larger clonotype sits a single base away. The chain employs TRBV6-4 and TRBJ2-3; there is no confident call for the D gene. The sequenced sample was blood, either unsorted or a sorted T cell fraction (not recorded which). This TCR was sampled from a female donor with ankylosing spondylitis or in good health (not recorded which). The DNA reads TGTGCCAGCAGTGACCGACACGGCACAGATACGCAGTATTTT. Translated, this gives CASSDRHGTDTQYF.